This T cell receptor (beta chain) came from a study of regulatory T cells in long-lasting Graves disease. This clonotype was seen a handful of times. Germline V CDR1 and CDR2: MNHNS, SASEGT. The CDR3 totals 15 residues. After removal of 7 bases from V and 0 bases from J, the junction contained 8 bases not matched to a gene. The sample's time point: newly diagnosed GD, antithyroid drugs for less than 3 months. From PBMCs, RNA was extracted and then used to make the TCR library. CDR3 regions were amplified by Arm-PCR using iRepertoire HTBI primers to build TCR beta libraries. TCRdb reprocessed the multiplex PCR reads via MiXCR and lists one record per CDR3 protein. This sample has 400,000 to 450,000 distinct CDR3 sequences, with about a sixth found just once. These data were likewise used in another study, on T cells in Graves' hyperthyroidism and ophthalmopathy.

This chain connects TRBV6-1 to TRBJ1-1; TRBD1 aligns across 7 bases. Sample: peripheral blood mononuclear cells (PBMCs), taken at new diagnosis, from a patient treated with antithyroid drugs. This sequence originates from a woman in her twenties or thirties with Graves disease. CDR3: CASNPRDRLNTEAFF. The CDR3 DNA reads TGTGCCAGCAACCCACGGGACAGACTGAACACTGAAGCTTTCTTT.